This T cell receptor (beta chain) is from a study of cytomegalovirus exposure and HLA in healthy donors. Deletions cut 5 bases from V and 1 base from J, with 8 bases between. Germline values: CDR1 SGHVS, CDR2 FQNEAQ. The CDR3 is 14 residues long. Study results and caveats: Compared with the roughly 730-donor mean, an Asian-associated ancestry cluster reportedly had fewer N-insertions, according to a later analysis. For most TCR beta V segments, an earlier analysis put the productive rate at about 87% or about 30% of the time.

Regarding this clone: No antigen is known for it.

With 60 Vbeta and 13 Jbeta primers, the PCR was carried out. The table came from immunoSEQ multiplex PCR; TCRdb's copy has only in-frame clones and leaves some out. The table records roughly 280,000 clones, 72% of them present only once. The sequenced sample was PBMCs. The V and J genes are TRBV7-8 and TRBJ2-2; no definite D call. The receptor was derived from a female donor in good health and CMV-seronegative. The CDR3 DNA follows: TGTGCCAGCAGCCTCGACTGGAACACCGGGGAGCTGTTTTTT. Translated: CASSLDWNTGELFF.